A single sample gave rise to the 23 T cell receptor beta chains below, sequenced in a study of shared clonotypes between healthy human individuals. The naive CD8 fraction comprised CD45RO-negative cells positively selected for CCR7 and excluded terminally differentiated effector memory CD45RA+ cells. The method was immunoSEQ multiplex PCR; TCRdb's version includes in-frame clones alone and lacks a portion of them. The data show around 610,000 clones, approximately 96% seen once. Sequencing was carried out using naive CD8+ T cells sorted from blood. These receptors originate from a woman younger than 45 in good health.

The genes are TRBV29-1 and TRBJ2-1; D remains unclear. This CDR3 comprises 14 residues. Per the germline V gene, CDR1 is SQVTM and CDR2 is ANQGSEA. Trimming pared 3 bases from V and 2 bases from J, leaving 11 bases between. CDR3 coding DNA: TGCAGCGTTGACCCGGAAAAGACCTACAATGAGCAGTTCTTC. Translating it yields CSVDPEKTYNEQFF.

This chain connects TRBV19 to TRBJ1-5, with D possibly matching TRBD1 (6 bases). The V end lost 1 base, the J end lost 3 bases, and 10 bases lay between the germline ends. Germline CDR1 LNHDA, CDR2 SQIVND (reference sequence). The CDR3 loop spans 15 amino acids. DNA for the CDR3: TGTGCCAGTAGTATAGGTCAGGGGAACAATCAGCCCCAGCATTTT. Translated: CASSIGQGNNQPQHF. Based on the CDR3 plus reference TRBV19 and TRBJ1-5, the full variable domain is DGGITQSPKYLFRKEGQNVTLSCEQNLNHDAMYWYRQDPGQGLRLIYYSQIVNDFQKGDIAEGYSVSREKKESFPLTVTSAQKNPTAFYLCASSIGQGNNQPQHFGDGTRLSIL.

This chain links TRBV6-1 with TRBJ1-2; D is possibly TRBD1 (6 bases). The V end lost 1 base, the J end lost 5 bases, and 14 bases lay between the germline ends. This CDR3 comprises 15 residues. The V gene's germline CDR1 is MNHNS and CDR2 SASEGT. This CDR3 is CASSEGGGPGYGYTF. Written as DNA, the CDR3 is TGTGCCAGCAGTGAAGGTGGGGGCCCGGGATATGGCTACACCTTC.

J is TRBJ2-5 and V is TRBV19, with D perhaps TRBD2 (5 bases). Trimming pared 3 bases from V and 0 bases from J, leaving 23 bases between. The CDR3 loop spans 19 amino acids. The germline gives CDR1 LNHDA, CDR2 SQIVND (reference sequence). The CDR3 nucleotides are TGTGCCAGTAGTATCTCCCCTTCTGGGGAGATCCAATACCAAGAGACCCAGTACTTC. Protein product: CASSISPSGEIQYQETQYF.

The gene calls are TRBV7-9 and TRBJ2-5; a weak D match, TRBD2 (6 bases). This CDR3 contains 13 residues. The V gene's germline CDR1 is SEHNR and CDR2 FQNEAQ (reference sequence). V was pared by 1 base and J by 5 bases, with 8 bases between. CDR3 loop: CASSLDRGETQYF. CDR3 in DNA: TGTGCCAGCAGCTTAGATCGGGGGGAGACCCAGTACTTC. The full variable domain, completed using reference TRBV7-9 and TRBJ2-5, is DTGVSQNPRHKITKRGQNVTFRCDPISEHNRLYWYRQTLGQGPEFLTYFQNEAQLEKSRLLSDRFSAERPKGSFSTLEIQRTEQGDSAMYLCASSLDRGETQYFGPGTRLLVL.

This clone was counted a single time. V and J are TRBV7-3 and TRBJ2-1; 8 bases align to TRBD1. CDR1 SGHTA and CDR2 FQGTGA come from the germline V gene. CDR3 length: 17 residues. Trimming took 1 base from V and 1 from J; bases not matched to a gene: 6. CDR3 sequence reads: CASSLMGQGASYNEQFF. CDR3 coding DNA: TGTGCCAGCAGCTTAATGGGGCAGGGGGCGTCCTACAATGAGCAGTTCTTC.

This chain links TRBV6-5 with TRBJ2-1, with 7 nucleotides matching TRBD2. Per germline, CDR1 MNHEY and CDR2 SVGAGI. J was trimmed by 2 bases and V by 5 bases; bases with no gene match: 3. This CDR3 contains 14 residues. CDR3 nucleotides: TGTGCCAGCAGTACGGGGACTACCTACAATGAGCAGTTCTTC. As protein: CASSTGTTYNEQFF.

The CDR3 is CASSVAGTLGNQPQHF. The CDR3, as DNA: TGTGCCAGCAGTGTCGCCGGGACCCTTGGCAATCAGCCCCAGCATTTT. The chain joins TRBV28 to TRBJ1-5; possibly TRBD1 for D (5 bases). V was trimmed by 5 bases and J by 2 bases, leaving 16 bases between them. This CDR3 is 16 amino acids long. Germline values: CDR1 MDHEN, CDR2 SYDVKM.

V gene TRBV19 combines with J gene TRBJ1-1; 10 bases fit TRBD1. Germline CDR1 is LNHDA and CDR2 is SQIVND (reference sequence). Trimming took 3 bases from V and 4 from J; bases not matched to a gene: 14. CDR3 length: 18 residues. For the CDR3, the DNA is TGTGCCAGTAGTATGGTTCTGGGGACAGGGGAGGGAAGCACTGAAGCTTTCTTT. Encoded protein: CASSMVLGTGEGSTEAFF.

The chain carries TRBV28 and TRBJ2-5, with D tentatively TRBD2 (6 bases). CDR1 is MDHEN and CDR2 is SYDVKM in the germline V gene. V was clipped by 5 bases and J by 5 bases, with 18 bases between them. This CDR3 is 15 amino acids long. CDR3 amino acids: CASSILGGEGETQYF. CDR3 sequence (DNA): TGTGCCAGCAGTATCCTCGGGGGAGAGGGTGAGACCCAGTACTTC.

This clone was recorded once. The V call is TRBV4-1, the J call TRBJ1-1, with TRBD1 matching 10 bases. The CDR3 loop spans 15 amino acids. The V gene's germline CDR1 is MGHRA and CDR2 YSYEKL. V trimming: 4 bases; J trimming: 3 bases; junction bases outside the gene matches: 5. The CDR3 protein is CASSLSGTGDTEAFF. Written as DNA, the CDR3 is TGCGCCAGCAGCCTCTCCGGGACAGGGGACACTGAAGCTTTCTTT.

The CDR3 bases are TGCGCCAGCAGTCGAGGAAGCAATCAGCCCCAGCATTTT. Residues: CASSRGSNQPQHF. The chain uses TRBV4-1 and TRBJ1-5; D is unclear. From germline, CDR1 is MGHRA and CDR2 YSYEKL. CDR3 size: 13 residues. The V end was cut by 6 bases, the J end by 1 base, with 7 bases between.

The chain joins TRBV27 to TRBJ2-3; no firm D call. This CDR3 has 11 amino acids. The V end was cut by 3 bases, the J end by 5 bases, with 3 bases between. Germline V gene lookup returns CDR1 MNHEY and CDR2 SMNVEV (reference sequence). CDR3 coding DNA: TGTGCCAGCAGTTTTTTAGATACGCAGTATTTT. Translated, it gives CASSFLDTQYF.

The chain links TRBV4-1 to TRBJ2-1; D is perhaps TRBD1 or TRBD2 (6 bases each). V lost 4 bases and J 0 bases, leaving 13 bases between the germline ends. Germline assignment: CDR1 MGHRA and CDR2 YSYEKL. The length of the CDR3 is 16 residues. The CDR3 reads CASSRTVRGSYNEQFF. DNA of the CDR3: TGCGCCAGCAGCCGGACAGTGCGGGGCTCCTACAATGAGCAGTTCTTC.

The chain joins TRBV2 to TRBJ2-7, with TRBD2 identical over 10 bases. The J segment lost 7 bases and the V segment lost 3 bases, leaving 9 bases of the junction unmatched. This CDR3 has 15 residues. Germline V CDR1 and CDR2: SNHLY, FYNNEI. This CDR3 reads CASSDGASGSLEQYF. For the CDR3, the DNA is TGTGCCAGCAGTGATGGTGCTAGCGGGAGCCTGGAGCAGTACTTC. The full variable domain, in which reference TRBV2 and TRBJ2-7 provide the parts outside the CDR3, is EPEVTQTPSHQVTQMGQEVILRCVPISNHLYFYWYRQILGQKVEFLVSFYNNEISEKSEIFDDQFSVERPDGSNFTLKIRSTKLEDSAMYFCASSDGASGSLEQYFGPGTRLTVT.

The chain has TRBV9 and TRBJ2-7; TRBD1 or TRBD2 may be the D gene (7 bases each). The ends were cut back, 3 bases at V and 6 bases at J, with 16 bases in the middle. CDR1 is SGDLS, CDR2 YYNGEE, per germline. The CDR3 totals 14 residues. DNA of the CDR3: TGTGCCAGCAGCGGTCAGGGGGGAGGGCGCGAGCAGTACTTC. Protein product: CASSGQGGGREQYF. Using reference TRBV9 and TRBJ2-7 for the parts outside the CDR3, the full variable domain is DSGVTQTPKHLITATGQRVTLRCSPRSGDLSVYWYQQSLDQGLQFLIQYYNGEERAKGNILERFSAQQFPDLHSELNLSSLELGDSALYFCASSGQGGGREQYFGPGTRLTVT.

The chain has TRBV7-9 and TRBJ2-3; 11 positions agree with TRBD2. Trimming took 3 bases from V and 6 from J; bases not matched to a gene: 11. In germline, CDR1 is SEHNR, CDR2 FQNEAQ (reference sequence). CDR3 size: 17 residues. CDR3 in DNA: TGTGCCAGCAGCTTGCCGACTAGCGGGAATGCATCGGATACGCAGTATTTT. Amino acids: CASSLPTSGNASDTQYF.

In regard to this clone: Other DNA variants within this sample encode the same CDR3. V usage is TRBV27 and J usage is TRBJ2-1; D perhaps matches TRBD2 (6 bases). Germline V gives CDR1 MNHEY, CDR2 SMNVEV (reference sequence). V was pared by 0 bases and J by 7 bases, with 7 bases between. The CDR3 has 13 residues. This chain's CDR3 is CASSLSRGNEQFF. In DNA, the CDR3 is TGTGCCAGCAGTTTATCGCGGGGAAATGAGCAGTTCTTC.

This chain links TRBV11-2 with TRBJ1-5; D gene uncertain. This CDR3 region has 11 residues. V dropped 1 base and J dropped 9 bases, with 4 bases sitting between them. Germline lookup yields CDR1 SGHAT and CDR2 FQNNGV. The CDR3 sequence is CASSLAPPQHF. DNA of the CDR3: TGTGCCAGCAGCTTAGCCCCGCCCCAGCATTTT.

The chain has TRBV5-4 and TRBJ2-1; TRBD1 is a possible D gene (6 bases). CDR1 is SGHNT, CDR2 YYREEE, per germline (reference sequence). Trimming took 1 base from V and 7 from J, leaving 6 bases between them. The CDR3 spans 12 residues. The CDR3 DNA reads as TGTGCCAGCAGCTTGACAGGGAATGAGCAGTTCTTC. It is translated as CASSLTGNEQFF.

The genes are TRBV9 and TRBJ2-7; the D gene is possibly TRBD1 (6 bases). Deletions cut 4 bases from V and 2 bases from J, with 22 bases between. The CDR3 runs 17 residues. CDR1 is SGDLS, CDR2 YYNGEE, per germline. This CDR3 is CASSSSAAGVQTYEQYF. The CDR3 coding sequence is TGTGCCAGCAGCTCGTCGGCCGCAGGGGTACAAACCTACGAGCAGTACTTC.

This clone was picked up one time. The chain recombines TRBV7-9 with TRBJ2-7, with a weak D call TRBD2 (5 bases). The CDR3 is 15 amino acids. Germline loops: CDR1 SEHNR, CDR2 FQNEAQ (reference sequence). Trimming took off 6 bases at V and 6 bases at J, with 21 bases between the two ends. CDR3 in DNA: TGTGCCAGCAGGTCGGCAGGAGGATCGATTGGCGAGCAGTACTTC. It codes for CASRSAGGSIGEQYF.

This chain uses TRBV9 with TRBJ2-5; D is perhaps TRBD1 (5 bases). Trimming took 3 bases from V and 5 from J, leaving 14 bases between them. Germline V gives CDR1 SGDLS, CDR2 YYNGEE. The CDR3 spans 14 residues. The CDR3 bases are TGTGCCAGCAGCGAGGGGATCCCCGGGGAGACCCAGTACTTC. Its protein product is CASSEGIPGETQYF.